The rows below give T cell receptor beta chains drawn from one sample of a study of shared clonotypes between healthy human individuals. TCRdb keeps only in-frame clones here, not all; method: immunoSEQ multiplex PCR. Seen here are about 980,000 clones, over 75% observed once, and the top ten hold nearly 1.5%. The sample was memory CD4+ T cells sorted from blood. The receptors originated from a man aged 18 to 29 in good health. Each CDR3 is given with its conserved first and last residue. The D gene is left open where the match is weak. Only part of the rows carry a size: once, few, many, or a class if the clone is expanded.

size	V	D	J	DNA	CDR3
-	TRBV18	TRBD2	TRBJ2-5	TGTGCCAGCTCACCAACAGCGGGGAGACAAGAGACCCAGTACTTC	CASSPTAGRQETQYF
-	TRBV6-1	TRBD1	TRBJ1-5	TGTGCCAGCAGGGAGGGGGCAGGTCAGCCCCAGCATTTT	CASREGAGQPQHF
few	TRBV28	-	TRBJ1-1	TGTGCCAGCAGGGGAGGGGGGACGAACACTGAAGCTTTCTTT	CASRGGGTNTEAFF
-	TRBV27	TRBD2	TRBJ2-3	TGTGCCAGCAGTAGAAAACTAGCGGGAGTTCCCCAAGGCACAGATACGCAGTATTTT	CASSRKLAGVPQGTDTQYF
-	TRBV5-6	-	TRBJ2-5	TGTGCCAGCAGCGCTGAGCAACAAGAGACCCAGTACTTC	CASSAEQQETQYF
-	TRBV4-1	-	TRBJ2-2	TGCGCCAGCAGCCAAGGGGAGGCCGGGGAGCTGTTTTTT	CASSQGEAGELFF
-	TRBV5-1	-	TRBJ2-7	TGCGCCAGCAGCCGGGGGACCCGGGACAGCCTCTCCTACGAGCAGTACTTC	CASSRGTRDSLSYEQYF
-	TRBV28	-	TRBJ1-5	TGTGCCAGCAGCCCGGGGGGATATCAGCCCCAGCATTTT	CASSPGGYQPQHF
once	TRBV11-2	-	TRBJ2-7	TGTGCCAGCAGCTCCTCAAGGGAACACGAGCAGTACTTC	CASSSSREHEQYF
-	TRBV5-1	-	TRBJ2-7	TGCGCCAGCAGCCTCGAGATTAAGGGTATTGACGAGCAGTACTTC	CASSLEIKGIDEQYF
-	TRBV6-5	-	TRBJ2-2	TGTGCCAGCAGTTACTCTAGTATCGGGGAGCTGTTTTTT	CASSYSSIGELFF
few	TRBV30	-	TRBJ1-2	TGTGCCTGGAGTGGTGGGCGGAATGGCTACACCTTC	CAWSGGRNGYTF
-	TRBV7-2	TRBD1	TRBJ2-6	TGTGCCAGCAGCCCCCGGGACAGGGTGTCTGGGGCCAACGTCCTGACTTTC	CASSPRDRVSGANVLTF
-	TRBV13	TRBD1	TRBJ2-7	TGTGCCAGCAGTTTCGACAGGGCTACCTACGAGCAGTACTTC	CASSFDRATYEQYF
-	TRBV10-1	TRBD1	TRBJ2-2	TGCGCCAGCAGTAGACAGGGGGCGAACACCGGGGAGCTGTTTTTT	CASSRQGANTGELFF
-	TRBV5-4	TRBD1	TRBJ2-7	TGTGCCAGCAGCTCCCCGGGACAGGGGGACGAGCAGTACTTC	CASSSPGQGDEQYF
-	TRBV11-2	-	TRBJ1-6	TGTGCCAGCAGCTTCGACGGGGGAACAAATTCACCCCTCCACTTT	CASSFDGGTNSPLHF
-	TRBV9	-	TRBJ1-3	TGTGCCAGCAGCGTAGGCGGACCCCATTTCCCCTCTGGAAACACCATATATTTT	CASSVGGPHFPSGNTIYF
few	TRBV28	-	TRBJ1-2	TGTGCCAGCAGTTTTATGGCAGGTCAAGCTGGGAGCTACACCTTC	CASSFMAGQAGSYTF
few	TRBV5-6	TRBD1	TRBJ2-2	TGTGCCAGCAGCCCGCGGACAGGGGGGAACACCGGGGAGCTGTTTTTT	CASSPRTGGNTGELFF
-	TRBV18	TRBD1	TRBJ2-2	TGTGCCAGCTCACCACTGGGGACAGGGAACACCGGGGAGCTGTTTTTT	CASSPLGTGNTGELFF
-	TRBV19	TRBD1	TRBJ1-3	TGTGCCAGTATTGGACAGGCGAGAAACACCATATATTTT	CASIGQARNTIYF
-	TRBV10-3	-	TRBJ1-1	TGTGCCATCAGTGACAGGACAGACGCTGAAGCTTTCTTT	CAISDRTDAEAFF
-	TRBV13	TRBD2	TRBJ2-3	TGTGCCAGCAGCTTAAGGCTAGCGGGGGTGGATACGCAGTATTTT	CASSLRLAGVDTQYF
-	TRBV6-1	-	TRBJ1-2	TGTGCCAGCAGTGAAGCCCGAGCCCTTAACTATGGCTACACCTTC	CASSEARALNYGYTF
once	TRBV6-5	TRBD1	TRBJ2-1	TGTGCCAGCAGTTACTCTGTACAGGGGTGGGGAGTGGTCTTC	CASSYSVQGWGVVF
-	TRBV29-1	-	TRBJ1-1	TGCAGCGTTACGTCAGCCGCCTGGAACACTGAAGCTTTCTTT	CSVTSAAWNTEAFF
-	TRBV2	TRBD2	TRBJ2-1	TGTGCCAGCAGTGTAAGGGGCGGGAGGGACAATGAGCAGTTCTTC	CASSVRGGRDNEQFF
-	TRBV5-4	-	TRBJ1-2	TGTGCCAGCAGCCTCAGTCGCCCAGGGATCTATGGCTACACCTTC	CASSLSRPGIYGYTF
-	TRBV2	-	TRBJ1-2	TGTGCCAGCAGCCTGGACCGGGAAAGATATGGCTACACCTTC	CASSLDRERYGYTF
few	TRBV5-6	-	TRBJ1-3	TGTGCCAGCAGGGGATACGGGAACACTGGAAACACCATATATTTT	CASRGYGNTGNTIYF
-	TRBV6-4	TRBD1	TRBJ2-1	TGTGCCAGCAGTGTCGGGACAGGGGGCGCTGAGCAGTTCTTC	CASSVGTGGAEQFF
-	TRBV28	-	TRBJ2-5	TGTGCCAGCAGTTTAGGGGGCAGGGCCCAAGAGACCCAGTACTTC	CASSLGGRAQETQYF
-	TRBV6-1	-	TRBJ2-5	TGTGCCAGCAGCCGTACGGGGCTAGAGACCCAGTACTTC	CASSRTGLETQYF
-	TRBV6-1	-	TRBJ1-3	TGTGCCAGCAGTGAACGGCAGGGTGGGCTGAGTGGAAACACCATATATTTT	CASSERQGGLSGNTIYF
once	TRBV28	TRBD1	TRBJ1-2	TGTGCCAGCAGCAACGGACAGGGGTATGGCTACACCTTC	CASSNGQGYGYTF
-	TRBV7-2	-	TRBJ2-5	TGTGCCAGCAGCGTACTAGCCGGAGAGACCCAGTACTTC	CASSVLAGETQYF
-	TRBV27	-	TRBJ2-7	TGTGCCAGCAGTTTTAGTCGGACGGTCCACTCCTACGAGCAGTACTTC	CASSFSRTVHSYEQYF
-	TRBV10-3	-	TRBJ2-3	TGTGCCATCAGTGATTTGGAGGCTGGGGGTACTCGGCCGCAGTATTTT	CAISDLEAGGTRPQYF
-	TRBV9	-	TRBJ2-7	TGTGCCAGCAGCTTGCGGGCGGAACCCTACGAGCAGTACTTC	CASSLRAEPYEQYF
-	TRBV29-1	TRBD1	TRBJ1-1	TGCAGCGTCTACGGACAGGGAGAGGCTGGGAACACTGAAGCTTTCTTT	CSVYGQGEAGNTEAFF
-	TRBV30	-	TRBJ1-1	TGTGCCTGGACTCGGGGCGGGAGGGGCTCTGAAGCTTTCTTT	CAWTRGGRGSEAFF
-	TRBV12-5	TRBD1	TRBJ2-2	TGTGCTAGTGGACCGGGACAGACCTACACCGGGGAGCTGTTTTTT	CASGPGQTYTGELFF
-	TRBV19	-	TRBJ2-2	TGTGCCAGTAGGGCTCAGGGGCAGAGGAACACCGGGGAGCTGTTTTTT	CASRAQGQRNTGELFF
-	TRBV7-2	-	TRBJ2-7	TGTGCCAGCAGCTTAGGGGCGGGGCTATACGAGCAGTACTTC	CASSLGAGLYEQYF
-	TRBV7-2	-	TRBJ2-1	TGTGCCAGCAGCTTAAACCGGGAGCAGTTCTTC	CASSLNREQFF
-	TRBV10-2	-	TRBJ1-1	TGCGCCAGCAGTGGGCAGGGGACACCGAACACTGAAGCTTTCTTT	CASSGQGTPNTEAFF
few	TRBV6-1	-	TRBJ1-6	TGTGCCGCCCGGGGGGCGACAGGCAGCAATTCACCCCTCCACTTT	CAARGATGSNSPLHF
-	TRBV9	-	TRBJ2-1	TGTGCCAGCAGCGTAGAGACAGGCTCCTACAATGAGCAGTTCTTC	CASSVETGSYNEQFF
few	TRBV7-9	-	TRBJ2-7	TGTGCCAGCAGCTCACTTGGGTGGGGCAGCTCCTACGAGCAGTACTTC	CASSSLGWGSSYEQYF
-	TRBV30	TRBD1	TRBJ2-1	TGTGCCTGGAGTCGGACGGGACAGCAATTCTACAATGAGCAGTTCTTC	CAWSRTGQQFYNEQFF
once	TRBV30	-	TRBJ1-2	TGTGCCTGGCTAGAGGCCGCCAACTATGGCTACACCTTC	CAWLEAANYGYTF
-	TRBV9	-	TRBJ2-5	TGTGCCAGCAGCGTAGGACTCCTCGGGACAGCGGGGCTCCAAGAGACCCAGTACTTC	CASSVGLLGTAGLQETQYF